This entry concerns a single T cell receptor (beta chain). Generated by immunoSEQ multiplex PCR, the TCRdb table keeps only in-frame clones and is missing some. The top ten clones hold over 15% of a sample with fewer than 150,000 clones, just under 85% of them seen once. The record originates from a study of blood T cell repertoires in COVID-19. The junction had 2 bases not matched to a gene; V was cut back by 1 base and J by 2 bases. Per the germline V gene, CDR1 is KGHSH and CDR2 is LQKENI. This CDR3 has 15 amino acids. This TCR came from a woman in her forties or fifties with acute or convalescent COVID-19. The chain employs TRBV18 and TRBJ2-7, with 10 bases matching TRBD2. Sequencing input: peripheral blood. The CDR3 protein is CASSPRTSGTYEQYF. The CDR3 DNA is TGTGCCAGCTCACCACGGACTAGCGGCACCTACGAGCAGTACTTC.